This is a list of T cell receptor beta chains from one sample in a study of blood T cell repertoires in COVID-19. The method was immunoSEQ multiplex PCR; TCRdb's version includes in-frame clones alone and lacks a portion of them. This sample has some 16,000 clones; under 90% occur once, and the top ten carry over 4%. Sequencing used peripheral blood. The receptors were gathered from a human donor in a cohort sampled during active COVID-19. The CDR3 runs from the conserved cysteine through the conserved F or W. D genes are given only for firm matches.

v_call,d_call,j_call,cdr3_aa,cdr3_nt
TRBV9,-,TRBJ2-1,CASSVQGRSNEQFF,TGTGCCAGCAGCGTACAGGGGAGATCCAATGAGCAGTTCTTC
TRBV19,-,TRBJ2-1,CASSVEAGTSATNEQFF,TGTGCCAGTAGTGTGGAAGCCGGGACTTCCGCTACTAATGAGCAGTTCTTC
TRBV4-1,-,TRBJ2-3,CASSQGAGLPSADTQYF,TGCGCCAGCAGCCAAGGGGCGGGACTGCCTAGCGCAGATACGCAGTATTTT
TRBV19,-,TRBJ2-1,CASSIGLRDNEQFF,TGTGCCAGTAGTATAGGGCTGCGGGACAATGAGCAGTTCTTC
TRBV9,TRBD2,TRBJ2-3,CASSVGSGRALGTDTQYF,TGTGCCAGCAGCGTAGGTAGCGGGAGGGCCCTCGGTACAGATACGCAGTATTTT
TRBV14,-,TRBJ2-7,CASSQSRGYEQYF,TGTGCCAGCAGCCAAAGCCGGGGGTACGAGCAGTACTTC
TRBV30,-,TRBJ2-7,CAWSVLRADEQYF,TGTGCCTGGAGTGTACTGAGAGCGGACGAGCAGTACTTC
TRBV9,-,TRBJ2-5,CASSVGLVPETQYF,TGTGCCAGCAGCGTAGGACTAGTCCCCGAGACCCAGTACTTC
TRBV12-3/TRBV12-4,-,TRBJ1-2,CASSFEGNYGYTF,TGTGCCAGCAGTTTTGAGGGAAACTATGGCTACACCTTC
TRBV11-2,-,TRBJ1-2,CASSQGLPNGYTF,TGTGCCAGCAGCCAGGGCCTGCCCAATGGCTACACCTTC